The clone carrying this T cell receptor beta chain has only a few counts. Its antigen remains unidentified. This CDR3 contains 14 residues. The germline gives CDR1 MNHEY, CDR2 SVGAGI. V lost 4 bases and J lost 10; bases outside the gene matches: 6. As for treatment: roughly 10-day PBMC culture with coronavirus spike peptide pools or control peptides (ViraFEST assay). The source of the sample is a study of vaccination and CD4 T cells after COVID-19. In the study overall: Sampling that followed vaccination took place a median approximately 70 days after dose two, within a range of 14 to 241. Stimulation of cells relied on overlapping spike peptides derived from SARS-CoV-2, HCoV-NL63, HCoV-OC43 and HCoV-229E.

Cultured CD4+ T-cell DNA underwent Oncomine TCR Beta short-read sequencing. Each CDR3 protein gets one entry after TCRdb re-called the PCR reads with MiXCR. The sample contains about 21,000 distinct CDR3 sequences, around 50% of which appear only once. Study outcomes and limitations: Convalescent patients saw a median about 86% of their reactive clones show up only after vaccination.

Input material: CD4+ T cells from blood, cultured in vitro. This chain uses TRBV6-5 with TRBJ2-1, with 11 positions matching TRBD1. The TCR comes from a human donor who had recovered from COVID-19. The CDR3 here is CASSSGTGGREQFF. Written as DNA, the CDR3 is TGTGCCAGCAGTTCCGGGACAGGGGGACGCGAGCAGTTCTTC.